This TCR beta chain is from a study of cytomegalovirus exposure and HLA in healthy donors. PCR involved 60 Vbeta and 13 Jbeta primers. Data came from immunoSEQ multiplex PCR; TCRdb stores just in-frame clones and leaves some out. The sample includes around 150,000 clones, 80% seen only once; the top ten take about 2.4%. Germline V gene lookup returns CDR1 LNHDA and CDR2 SQIVND (reference sequence). With 6 bases removed from V and 4 bases from J, the gap between germline ends came to 12 bases. This CDR3 region has 13 residues. The chain couples TRBV19 to TRBJ2-5; D not certain. The sequence was collected from a man between 50 and 59 years old in good health and CMV-seronegative. The sample was PBMCs. The CDR3 nucleotides are TGTGCCAGTAGCCGTCTCCTAACAGAGACCCAGTACTTC. This codes for CASSRLLTETQYF.